The 8 T cell receptor beta chains presented below share a single source sample, sequenced in a study of T cells in Graves' hyperthyroidism and ophthalmopathy. The CDR3 regions of TCR beta were amplified from RNA transcripts. A set of HTBI primers served as the primers for a first-round RT-PCR of the TCR CDR3. TCRdb recomputed calls from the multiplex PCR reads with MiXCR, one row per CDR3 protein. The sample has about 350,000 distinct CDR3 sequences; 17% are singletons. The specimen was blood. The receptors come from a woman younger than 45 with Graves' hyperthyroidism that later progressed to Graves' ophthalmopathy.

This clonotype came up a few times. A much larger clone sits a single nucleotide away, making a read error possible. This rearrangement joins TRBV10-3 to TRBJ1-5; 7 positions agree with TRBD1. This CDR3 is 14 amino acids long. Germline CDR1 ENHRY, CDR2 SYGVKD. The CDR3 spells CAIGDEQGSQPQHF. CDR3 bases: TGTGCCATCGGTGATGAACAGGGGAGTCAGCCCCAGCATTTT.

This clonotype was found a few times. V gene TRBV9 combines with J gene TRBJ2-1; 12 bases match TRBD2. In germline, CDR1 is SGDLS, CDR2 YYNGEE. J gave up 6 bases and V 3 bases, and 4 bases lay outside the gene matches. The CDR3 totals 15 residues. The CDR3 protein is CASSAGLAGSNEQFF. As DNA, the CDR3 is TGTGCCAGCAGCGCAGGACTAGCGGGAAGCAATGAGCAGTTCTTC. The full variable domain, its missing parts supplied by reference TRBV9 and TRBJ2-1, is DSGVTQTPKHLITATGQRVTLRCSPRSGDLSVYWYQQSLDQGLQFLIQYYNGEERAKGNILERFSAQQFPDLHSELNLSSLELGDSALYFCASSAGLAGSNEQFFGPGTRLTVL.

This clonotype was found many times. The chain recombines TRBV2 with TRBJ2-1; possibly TRBD1 for D (5 bases). Between the trimmed V and J ends, which lost 8 bases and 3 bases, there was a span of 11 bases. The CDR3 is made up of 13 amino acids. Germline loops: CDR1 SNHLY, CDR2 FYNNEI. CDR3 loop: CASRRRVYNEQFF. The CDR3 bases are TGTGCCAGCCGGCGCAGGGTCTACAATGAGCAGTTCTTC.

This clonotype was observed at least ten times. The chain links TRBV10-1 to TRBJ1-1; 8 bases line up with TRBD1. Looked up from germline, CDR1 is WNHNN and CDR2 is SYGVQD (reference sequence). The length of the CDR3 is 15 residues. Trimming took 2 bases from V and 5 from J; bases not matched to a gene: 7. The CDR3 reads CASSEIQGARTEAFF. DNA for the CDR3: TGCGCCAGCAGTGAGATCCAGGGGGCAAGGACTGAAGCTTTCTTT.

In this sample, this clonotype turned up many times. V and J are TRBV5-1 and TRBJ2-7, with no clear D. There are 13 residues in the CDR3. V lost 0 bases to trimming and J lost 2 bases, with 6 bases between them. Germline CDR1 SGHRS, CDR2 YFSETQ. CDR3 sequence reads: CASSLGSAYEQYF. The CDR3 coding sequence is TGCGCCAGCAGCTTGGGGTCAGCCTACGAGCAGTACTTC.

As for this clonotype: A much larger clone lies a single base off, so this may be a read error. This sequence joins TRBV5-1 and TRBJ2-2, with D perhaps TRBD2 (5 bases). Germline assignment: CDR1 SGHRS and CDR2 YFSETQ. This CDR3 region has 15 residues. The CDR3 sequence is CSSSPAGGNTGELFF. CDR3 coding DNA: TGCTCCAGCAGCCCTGCTGGAGGTAACACCGGGGAGCTGTTTTTT. The complete variable domain, with remaining parts taken from reference TRBV5-1 and TRBJ2-2, reads KAGVTQTPRYLIKTRGQQVTLSCSPISGHRSVSWYQQTPGQGLQFLFEYFSETQRNKGNFPGRFSGRQFSNSRSEMNVSTLELGDSALYLCSSSPAGGNTGELFFGEGSRLTVL.

This clonotype was observed many times. The J gene is TRBJ2-1, the V gene TRBV28; weak D call: TRBD1 (6 bases). Germline CDR1 is MDHEN and CDR2 is SYDVKM. Trimming pared 10 bases from V and 3 bases from J, leaving 10 bases between. The CDR3 is made up of 12 amino acids. The CDR3 DNA reads as TGTGCCACAGGACAGAACTACAATGAGCAGTTCTTC. As protein: CATGQNYNEQFF.

The J gene is TRBJ2-2, the V gene TRBV20-1, with D uncertain. The CDR3 sequence is 16 residues long. The ends were cut back, 0 bases at V and 0 bases at J, with 11 bases in the middle. In germline, CDR1 is DFQATT, CDR2 SNEGSKA (reference sequence). Written as DNA, the CDR3 is TGCAGTGCTAGAGATCTTAAGACCGCGAACACCGGGGAGCTGTTTTTT. It translates to CSARDLKTANTGELFF.